This T cell receptor beta chain was captured in a study of cytomegalovirus exposure and HLA in healthy donors (dated by TCRdb to between 2016 and 2019). In terms of the full investigation: According to an earlier analysis of around 600 of the donors, about 190 million T cells yielded 90 million to 140 million unique TCR beta sequences and 276 Gb of sequence data. Alongside the repertoire data, information on donor age, sex, ethnicity and CMV serostatus was compiled. In a later analysis, previously published TCR beta repertoires from 666 donors were re-analyzed and high-resolution HLA genotyping was added so that TCR occurrence patterns could be studied. Among some 400 genotyped donors of the cohort, an average of approximately 250,000 unique TCR beta nucleotide sequences were sequenced per donor, around 20% of them non-productive. Every repertoire in the discovery cohort had been generated on one and the same sequencing platform. In the later analysis, no new phenotypic data were used to find candidate immune exposures; instead, reliance was placed on TCR beta sequences and their occurrence across donors. Class I and class II HLA loci were covered by the typing at four-digit resolution. Besides the first cohort of hundreds of subjects, a separate validation cohort made up of about 120 different subjects was used. The number of donors typed differed by locus, with roughly 620-630 for A, B, C, DRB1 and DQB1, around 560 for DQA1, some 570 for DPA1, and some 440 for DPB1. Several DR-DQ haplotypes were handled as single units for association and clustering because linkage in the cohort was strong. About 330 gigabases of sequencing data and 91 million or so unique TCR sequences made up an early release that covered approximately 620 HLA-typed donors. The genetic ancestry cluster associated with self-reported Caucasian donors included roughly four fifths of the roughly 410 genotyped donors. The study combined high-throughput TCR immunosequencing, statistical association of individual TCRs with disease status, and machine learning to predict cytomegalovirus infection status. Genome-wide SNP genotypes for about 55% of the roughly 670 donors were used in a later genetic analysis, which treated that subset as a discovery cohort. In an earlier analysis of about 590 of the donors, high-throughput TCR beta sequencing was used to judge whether each TCR beta V gene segment behaved as functional or pseudogenic. The study aimed to test whether cataloging public T cell receptors could reveal signatures of past pathogen exposure. Using immunosequencing, the study profiled T cell repertoires from approximately 700 subjects and related those repertoires to cytomegalovirus serostatus. The study at large found these results: A group of highly shared sequence variants was considered likely to be a technical artifact of the sequencing pipeline. Because counts were too low, about 18 rarely observed V segments, including chromosome 9 orphons, were left out of the earlier analysis of 587 of the donors. Correlated functional status among segregating V segments might be attributable to linkage disequilibrium, but an unknown experimental factor could not be ruled out. An earlier analysis of roughly 570 of the donors showed that most TCR beta V segments appeared in productive rearrangements either about 87% or about 30% of the time, which broadly matched IMGT annotations. A later analysis found that most CMV-associated TCR beta chains appeared HLA-restricted, with HLA associations seemingly driven largely by CMV exposure. V-gene and J-gene trimming of TCR beta chains was associated with a missense DCLRE1C variant in a later genetic analysis, and the association was replicated in an independent cohort. In a later genetic analysis, fewer N-insertions in productive TCRs were reported among donors in an Asian-associated ancestry cluster than the roughly 700-donor mean. A few of the identified cytomegalovirus-associated TCR beta chains were confirmed in vitro to be specific for cytomegalovirus antigens. Some IMGT-functional V segments, including TRBV6-2 and TRBV6-3, could not be distinguished by the 87-base-pair reads and were therefore excluded. HLA typing was unavailable for some donors at each locus, so association tests used only the typed subset. Compared with equally common non-associated chains, HLA-associated TCR beta chains in a later analysis were more clonally expanded and had lower generation probabilities. According to a later analysis, parvovirus B19, influenza, CMV and Epstein-Barr virus appeared linked to several top co-occurrence clusters. The authors suggested that the approach could potentially be generalized to other disease states and immunological phenotypes. The cohort was sequenced for TCR beta chains only, and without alpha or paired-chain data the features that could be detected were limited. In the study, some 160 TCR beta chains were listed as associated with cytomegalovirus. Most TCR sequences were observed very rarely across donors, whereas some public TCRs were present in many individuals. Presence/absence analyses assumed roughly uniform sequencing depth across donors, an assumption that may not hold. When HLA alleles, especially DR and DQ, strongly co-occurred, attributing TCR associations to individual alleles was difficult. In both the original and validation cohorts, the classifier was reported to diagnose cytomegalovirus status with high specificity and sensitivity. In a later analysis, 16,951 TCR beta sequences were associated with specific HLA alleles at a false discovery rate of 0.05. CMV serostatus was the only immune exposure information available for the cohort. A further reported finding was that TCR beta sequences accurately predicted the HLA-A and HLA-B alleles for most subjects in the first cohort. In a later analysis, TCR association rates were found to vary across HLA loci, with the most associated TCRs seen for DRB1 alleles and the fewest for HLA-C alleles.

As encoded in the germline V gene (reference sequence), CDR1 is SGHNT while CDR2 is YYREEE. There are 13 amino acids in the CDR3, from cysteine to phenylalanine inclusive. Just the 39-base CDR3 DNA is kept, in frame starting at base 1. V is shortened by 0 bases, J by 1 base, and the region joining them spans 4 bases. The cohort consisted of approximately 670 healthy bone marrow donors. At the time of sampling, every cohort member was nominally healthy, though immune exposures that went unrecorded were likely present. The donor tested CMV seropositive and was one of the 289 seropositive cohort members. A peripheral blood sample was provided by each donor, and peripheral blood mononuclear cells were used for TCR beta sequencing. The Qiagen DNeasy Blood Extraction Kit was used to extract genomic DNA from the blood cell samples. Remarks on this clone: The clone's antigen remains unknown. Base qualities are not recorded, but no much larger clone differs from it by a single base.

Libraries were made using the immunoSEQ multiplex PCR assay. The multiplex PCR relied on a mix of 60 forward primers for TCR Vbeta segments and 13 reverse primers for TCR Jbeta segments. A multiplex PCR assay on genomic DNA amplified the CDR3 region of rearranged TCR beta genes. On the Illumina HiSeq System, the amplified TCR beta libraries were sequenced as 87-base-pair reads. The paper's data handling went like this. A later analysis tallied 80 million to 95 million unique TCR beta chains across the roughly 610 repertoires, and roughly 11 million of those chains were shared by two or more donors. Raw reads were error-corrected and collapsed into unique sequences by a nearest-neighbor algorithm in which closely related sequences were merged to remove PCR and sequencing errors. Alignment of CDR3 sequences to IMGT reference sequences was used to assign V, D and J gene segments. For a sequence to be retained, a match of at least six nucleotides was required to both a V gene segment and a J gene segment. A rearrangement was called productive if the CDR3 had no stop codons and remained in frame with V and J, and every other rearrangement was called non-productive. CDR3 was defined by IMGT convention, running from the second conserved V-encoded cysteine to the conserved J-encoded phenylalanine. Sequences without an unambiguous match to a single V gene segment were excluded from the earlier analysis of 450 to 750 of the donors. In an earlier analysis of 587 of the donors, a V segment was called functional when productive rearrangements were above 56.7%, and segregating when the standard deviation between donors exceeded 5%. A statistical classification framework was built for diagnosing cytomegalovirus status from the catalog of TCR beta chain sequences. In a later analysis, TCR nucleotide sequences were compared against IMGT/GENE-DB human TR gene sequences so that V and J genes could be assigned. In a later analysis, CDR3 sequences and most-parsimonious VDJ recombination scenarios were assigned using the TCRdist pipeline. In a later analysis, each TCR beta chain was defined by its CDR3 amino acid sequence together with its V-gene family, and reads lacking a unique V-gene family were excluded. As a way to deal with suspected cross-contamination and a sequencing artifact, a later analysis dropped nearly 600 nucleotide sequences that were highly shared and had low generation probability. For each public chain, a later analysis derived a clonal expansion index from normalized ranks of inferred template counts within each repertoire. A later analysis computed generation probabilities with a VDJ recombination model fitted to out-of-frame rearrangements, and checked the results against IGoR. In a later analysis, TCR-TCR, TCR-HLA and TCR-CMV co-occurrence was scored with hypergeometric tests, and a repertoire-size bias correction was applied to TCR pairs. False discovery rates were estimated in a later analysis by permuting HLA or CMV assignments 20 times. In a later analysis, co-occurring TCRs were grouped with DBSCAN, and TCRdist sequence similarity was added when clustering was performed within HLA-allele-positive subsets. Co-occurrence clustering excluded repertoires with fewer than 30,000 or more than 120,000 public chains, plus five with anomalous nucleotide sharing. As stored in TCRdb, this immuneACCESS dataset retains in-frame rearrangements with V and J assigned. A fraction of the clones does not appear; measured against another copy, unresolved V genes explain less than half of the discrepancy, and the remainder lacks a known reason. D and trimming were read from the DNA, whereas the V and J calls and clone size are those reported in that table. The table for this sample lists 210,000 or so clones; roughly 80% of them were counted only once. The ten largest clones add up to over 2% of the sample.

Sequencing was performed on PBMCs. This clonotype was sampled from a woman in her thirties in good health and CMV-seropositive. The chain links TRBV5-4 with TRBJ2-5, with the identity of the D gene unclear. The CDR3: CASSLGAQETQYF. The nucleotide sequence is given as TGTGCCAGCAGCTTGGGGGCCCAAGAGACCCAGTACTTC.